The 20 T cell receptor beta chains reported below all come from one sample, sequenced in a study of T cells expressing NK-cell markers. TCRdb reworked the 5' RACE reads into one entry per CDR3 protein, no DNA. In all, the sample yields 16,000 or so distinct CDR3 sequences. Input material: blood T cells: a sorted CD56 or NKG2C T cell subset, CD4+ or CD8+ T cells, or bulk PBMC T cells (not recorded which). The receptors here all came from a man aged 18-75 years in good health.

This chain connects TRBV24-1 to TRBJ2-3. CDR1 and CDR2 (germline): KGHDR, SFDVKD. This CDR3 has 13 residues. CDR3 protein: CATSDLTTSKQYF.

The J gene is TRBJ2-3, the V gene TRBV4-3; TCRdb proposes TRBD1, but this gene call is untestable without DNA. The CDR3 length is 17 residues. Germline CDR1 reads LGHNA; CDR2 reads YSLEER. The CDR3 here is CASSQDYRGVGTDTQYF.

The V gene is TRBV12-3 or TRBV12-4, the J gene TRBJ2-2; TCRdb outputs TRBD1, but without DNA this stays unchecked. The CDR3 consists of 15 residues. The CDR3 sequence is CASSRDIRNTGELFF.

This chain joins TRBV29-1 and TRBJ2-3; TCRdb's D call, TRBD1, is unchecked because there is no DNA. This CDR3 has 14 residues. Germline CDR1 and CDR2: SQVTM and ANQGSEA. CDR3 amino acids: CSVRDRTITDTQYF.

J is TRBJ2-6 and V is TRBV3-1; without DNA, the TCRdb call of TRBD1 cannot be checked. The germline V gene has CDR1 LGHDT and CDR2 YNNKEL (reference sequence). The CDR3 loop spans 18 amino acids. The CDR3: CASSQLTGYLAGANVLTF.

The chain recombines TRBV12-3 or TRBV12-4 with TRBJ2-3; as DNA is missing, the TRBD2 call by TCRdb cannot be tested. The length of the CDR3 is 14 residues. This CDR3 is CASSFGENTDTQYF.

This sequence joins TRBV3-1 and TRBJ2-7; the TCRdb call, TRBD2, lacks DNA for checking. Germline V gene data show CDR1 as LGHDT and CDR2 as YNNKEL (reference sequence). The CDR3 has 16 residues. The CDR3 is CASSQLAGAVGYEQYF.

The rearrangement links TRBV19 to TRBJ2-1; TCRdb's D gene call, TRBD1, goes unchecked for lack of DNA. CDR3 size: 16 residues. Germline CDR1 LNHDA, CDR2 SQIVND (reference sequence). CDR3 in amino acids: CASTGLGAKPYNEQFF.

The chain uses TRBV11-2 and TRBJ2-2; the TCRdb D gene call, TRBD1, has no DNA to confirm it. CDR3 size: 15 residues. Germline CDR1 reads SGHAT; CDR2 reads FQNNGV. The CDR3 protein is CASTLDRGYTGELFF. The full variable domain, completed using reference TRBV11-2 and TRBJ2-2, is EAGVAQSPRYKIIEKRQSVAFWCNPISGHATLYWYQQILGQGPKLLIQFQNNGVVDDSQLPKDRFSAERLKGVDSTLKIQPAKLEDSAVYLCASTLDRGYTGELFFGEGSRLTVL.

The gene calls are TRBV11-2 and TRBJ2-7; as DNA is missing, the TRBD1 call by TCRdb cannot be tested. The CDR3 is made up of 14 amino acids. Germline CDR1 and CDR2: SGHAT and FQNNGV. This CDR3 is CASSLGGEGYEQYF.

The chain employs TRBV7-9 and TRBJ2-7; lacking DNA, the TRBD2 call made by TCRdb goes unchecked. CDR3 length: 17 residues. From germline, CDR1 is SEHNR and CDR2 FQNEAQ (reference sequence). The CDR3 loop is CASSPNRPGLAGYEQYF. Variable domain in full (rest from reference TRBV7-9 and TRBJ2-7): DTGVSQNPRHKITKRGQNVTFRCDPISEHNRLYWYRQTLGQGPEFLTYFQNEAQLEKSRLLSDRFSAERPKGSFSTLEIQRTEQGDSAMYLCASSPNRPGLAGYEQYFGPGTRLTVT.

This chain joins TRBV5-1 and TRBJ1-2; with no DNA, the TCRdb D assignment of TRBD1 cannot be verified. There are 14 residues in the CDR3. Germline V CDR1 and CDR2: SGHRS, YFSETQ. CDR3 sequence: CASSGTGGSEGYTF.

The V gene is TRBV6-2 or TRBV6-3, the J gene TRBJ1-2; TCRdb names TRBD1, which stays unverified in the absence of DNA. Germline lookup yields CDR1 MNHEY and CDR2 SVGEGT. The CDR3 contains 16 residues. The CDR3 here is CASSSFRGAYNYGYTF.

The chain couples TRBV3-1 to TRBJ2-1. The length of the CDR3 is 13 residues. Germline assignment: CDR1 LGHDT and CDR2 YNNKEL (reference sequence). The CDR3 spells CASSQRYYNEQFF.

The rearrangement links TRBV5-1 to TRBJ2-7; there is no DNA to check the TCRdb D call of TRBD2. Germline V gene data show CDR1 as SGHRS and CDR2 as YFSETQ. The CDR3 covers 14 residues. This CDR3 reads CASSLGGAPYEQYF.

The rearrangement links TRBV3-1 to TRBJ2-2; the TCRdb call, TRBD2, lacks DNA for checking. The CDR3 runs 16 residues. The germline V gene encodes CDR1 LGHDT and CDR2 YNNKEL (reference sequence). The CDR3 spells CASSFRGGGRSGELFF.

By frequency, this clonotype registers medium-sized. The chain couples TRBV5-1 to TRBJ2-1; TCRdb proposes TRBD1, but this gene call is untestable without DNA. This CDR3 region has 14 residues. Looked up from germline, CDR1 is SGHRS and CDR2 is YFSETQ. The CDR3 here is CASSGGTGYNEQFF.

This sequence joins TRBV11-2 and TRBJ1-4; TCRdb's D gene call, TRBD1, goes unchecked for lack of DNA. CDR1 and CDR2 (germline): SGHAT, FQNNGV. The CDR3 length is 14 residues. This chain's CDR3 is CASSRGRGGEKLFF.

This chain joins TRBV7-9 and TRBJ2-3; TCRdb indicates TRBD2, and absent DNA this call remains unverified. This CDR3 is built from 16 residues. CDR1 is SEHNR, CDR2 FQNEAQ, per germline (reference sequence). Here the CDR3 reads CATQGAGRVVGDTQYF.

This chain uses TRBV7-2 with TRBJ2-5; the TCRdb D gene call, TRBD2, has no DNA to confirm it. This CDR3 is 14 amino acids long. From germline, CDR1 is SGHTA and CDR2 FQGNSA. CDR3 amino acids: CASSYSGTGETQYF.